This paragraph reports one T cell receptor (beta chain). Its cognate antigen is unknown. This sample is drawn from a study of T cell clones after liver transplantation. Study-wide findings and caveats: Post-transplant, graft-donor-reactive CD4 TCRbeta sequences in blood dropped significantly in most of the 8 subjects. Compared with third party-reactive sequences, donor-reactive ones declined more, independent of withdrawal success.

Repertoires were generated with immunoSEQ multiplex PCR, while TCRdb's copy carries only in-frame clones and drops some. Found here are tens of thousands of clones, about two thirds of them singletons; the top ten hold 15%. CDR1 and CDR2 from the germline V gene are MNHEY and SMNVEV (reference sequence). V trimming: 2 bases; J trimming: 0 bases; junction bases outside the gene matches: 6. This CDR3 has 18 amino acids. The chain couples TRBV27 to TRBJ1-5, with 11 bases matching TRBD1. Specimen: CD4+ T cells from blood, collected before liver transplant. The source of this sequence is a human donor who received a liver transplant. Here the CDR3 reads CASSLRTGGSFSNQPQHF. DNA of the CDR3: TGTGCCAGCAGTTTACGGACAGGGGGCAGCTTTAGCAATCAGCCCCAGCATTTT.